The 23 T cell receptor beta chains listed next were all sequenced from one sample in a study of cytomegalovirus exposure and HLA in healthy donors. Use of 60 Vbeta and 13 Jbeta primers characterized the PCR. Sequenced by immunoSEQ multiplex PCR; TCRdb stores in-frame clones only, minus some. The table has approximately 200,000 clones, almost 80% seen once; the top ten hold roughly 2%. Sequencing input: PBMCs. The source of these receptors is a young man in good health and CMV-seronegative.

This chain's CDR3 is CASSHIGQGAYGAEAFF. The CDR3 nucleotides read TGTGCCAGTAGCCACATCGGGCAGGGCGCGTATGGGGCTGAAGCTTTCTTT. The V and J genes are TRBV19 and TRBJ1-1; perhaps TRBD1 as D (5 bases). Germline CDR1 and CDR2: LNHDA and SQIVND (reference sequence). The ends were cut back, 6 bases at V and 6 bases at J, with 26 bases in the middle. The length of the CDR3 is 17 residues.

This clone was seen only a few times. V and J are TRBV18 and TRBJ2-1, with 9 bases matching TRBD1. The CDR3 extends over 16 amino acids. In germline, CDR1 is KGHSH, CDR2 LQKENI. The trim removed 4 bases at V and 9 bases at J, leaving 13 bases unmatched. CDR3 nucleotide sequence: TGTGCCAGCTCACTGAAACCGGGACAGGGTGCTCGTGAGCAGTTCTTC. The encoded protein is CASSLKPGQGAREQFF.

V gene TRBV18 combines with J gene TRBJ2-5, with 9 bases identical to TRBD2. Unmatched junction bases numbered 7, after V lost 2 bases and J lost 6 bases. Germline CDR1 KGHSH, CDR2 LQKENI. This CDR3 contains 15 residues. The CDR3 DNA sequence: TGTGCCAGCTCACCATCTAGCGGGGTCATTAAGACCCAGTACTTC. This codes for CASSPSSGVIKTQYF.

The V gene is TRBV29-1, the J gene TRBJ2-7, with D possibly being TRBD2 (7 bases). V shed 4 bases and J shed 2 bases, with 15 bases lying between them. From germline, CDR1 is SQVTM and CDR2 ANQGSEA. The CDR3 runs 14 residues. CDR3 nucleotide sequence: TGCAGCGTTGGGGGGGGCGGGACTACCTACGAGCAGTACTTC. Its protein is CSVGGGGTTYEQYF.

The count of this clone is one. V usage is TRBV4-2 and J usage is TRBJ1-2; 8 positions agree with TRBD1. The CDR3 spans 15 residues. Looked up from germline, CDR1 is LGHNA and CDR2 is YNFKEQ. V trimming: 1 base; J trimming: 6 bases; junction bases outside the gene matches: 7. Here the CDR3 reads CASSQGQGKEDGYTF. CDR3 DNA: TGTGCCAGCAGCCAAGGACAGGGGAAAGAAGATGGCTACACCTTC.

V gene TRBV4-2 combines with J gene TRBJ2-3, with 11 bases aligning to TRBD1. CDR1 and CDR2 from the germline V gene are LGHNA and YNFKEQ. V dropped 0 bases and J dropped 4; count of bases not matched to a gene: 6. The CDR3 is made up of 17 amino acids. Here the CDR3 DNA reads TGTGCCAGCAGCCAAGACAGACCGGGACAGGGGGCAGATACGCAGTATTTT. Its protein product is CASSQDRPGQGADTQYF.

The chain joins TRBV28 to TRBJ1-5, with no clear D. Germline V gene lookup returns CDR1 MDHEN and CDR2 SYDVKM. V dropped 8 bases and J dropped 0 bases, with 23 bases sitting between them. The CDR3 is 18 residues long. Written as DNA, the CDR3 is TGTGCCAGCTCCGCCTTAAATCTTGGAGGTTATAGCAATCAGCCCCAGCATTTT. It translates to CASSALNLGGYSNQPQHF.

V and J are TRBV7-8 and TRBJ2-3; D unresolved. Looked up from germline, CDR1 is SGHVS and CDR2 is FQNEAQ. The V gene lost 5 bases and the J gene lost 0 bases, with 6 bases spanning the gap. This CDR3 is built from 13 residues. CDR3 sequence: CASSVTSTDTQYF. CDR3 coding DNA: TGTGCCAGCAGCGTTACTAGCACAGATACGCAGTATTTT.

CDR3 nucleotide sequence: TGTGCCAGCAGCTTACAACGGGCCCGACGGGGCGAGCAGTACTTC. As protein: CASSLQRARRGEQYF. V gene TRBV7-6 combines with J gene TRBJ2-7, with D maybe TRBD2 (5 bases). CDR3 length: 15 amino acids. CDR1 is SGHVS, CDR2 FNYEAQ, per germline. The V end lost 2 bases, the J end lost 6 bases, and 17 bases lay between the germline ends.

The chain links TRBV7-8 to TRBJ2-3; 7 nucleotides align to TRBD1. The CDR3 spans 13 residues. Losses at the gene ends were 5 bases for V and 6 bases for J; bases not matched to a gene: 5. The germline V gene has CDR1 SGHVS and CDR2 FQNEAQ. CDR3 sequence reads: CASSERGGDTQYF. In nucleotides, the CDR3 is TGTGCCAGCAGCGAACGAGGGGGCGATACGCAGTATTTT.

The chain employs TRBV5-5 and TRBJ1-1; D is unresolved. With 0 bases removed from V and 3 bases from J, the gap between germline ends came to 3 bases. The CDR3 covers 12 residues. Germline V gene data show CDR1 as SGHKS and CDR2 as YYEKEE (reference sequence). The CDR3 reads CASSLAYTEAFF. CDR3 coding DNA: TGTGCCAGCAGCTTGGCCTACACTGAAGCTTTCTTT.

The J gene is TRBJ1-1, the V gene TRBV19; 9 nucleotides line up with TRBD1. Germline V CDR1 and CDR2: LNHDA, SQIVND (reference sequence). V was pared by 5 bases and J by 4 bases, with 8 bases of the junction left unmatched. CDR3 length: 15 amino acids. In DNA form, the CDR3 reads TGTGCCAGTAGTCCAGGACAGGGGTTGATCACTGAAGCTTTCTTT. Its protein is CASSPGQGLITEAFF.

The CDR3 reads CASSLAASGSINEQFF. Written as DNA, the CDR3 is TGCGCCAGCAGCTTGGCCGCTAGCGGGAGTATCAATGAGCAGTTCTTC. The V call is TRBV5-1, the J call TRBJ2-1; 10 bases fit TRBD2. Germline lookup yields CDR1 SGHRS and CDR2 YFSETQ. This CDR3 is 16 amino acids long. The J segment lost 6 bases and the V segment lost 0 bases, leaving 6 bases of the junction unmatched.

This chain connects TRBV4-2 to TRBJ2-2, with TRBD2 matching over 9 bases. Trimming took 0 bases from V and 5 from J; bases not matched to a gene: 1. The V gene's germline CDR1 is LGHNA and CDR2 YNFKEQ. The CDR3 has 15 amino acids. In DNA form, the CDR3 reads TGTGCCAGCAGCCAAGAAACTAGCGGGACCGGGGAGCTGTTTTTT. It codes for CASSQETSGTGELFF.

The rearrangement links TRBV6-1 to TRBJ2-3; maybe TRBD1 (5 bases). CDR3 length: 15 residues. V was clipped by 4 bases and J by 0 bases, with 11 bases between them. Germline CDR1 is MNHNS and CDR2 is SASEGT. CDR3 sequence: CASSAQVPSTDTQYF. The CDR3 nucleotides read TGTGCCAGCAGTGCACAGGTCCCTAGCACAGATACGCAGTATTTT.

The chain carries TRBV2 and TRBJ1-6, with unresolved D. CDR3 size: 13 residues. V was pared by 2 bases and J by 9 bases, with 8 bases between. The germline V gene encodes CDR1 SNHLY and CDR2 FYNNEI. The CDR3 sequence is CASSEQAASPLHF. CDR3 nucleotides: TGTGCCAGCAGTGAACAGGCTGCTTCACCCCTCCACTTT.

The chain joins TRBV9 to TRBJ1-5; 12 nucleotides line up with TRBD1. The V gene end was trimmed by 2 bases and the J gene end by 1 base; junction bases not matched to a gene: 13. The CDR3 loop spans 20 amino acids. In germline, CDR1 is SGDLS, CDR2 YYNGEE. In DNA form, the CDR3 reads TGTGCCAGCAGCGTCGGAGGGGGACAGGGGGCGGATCAGAGCAATCAGCCCCAGCATTTT. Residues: CASSVGGGQGADQSNQPQHF.

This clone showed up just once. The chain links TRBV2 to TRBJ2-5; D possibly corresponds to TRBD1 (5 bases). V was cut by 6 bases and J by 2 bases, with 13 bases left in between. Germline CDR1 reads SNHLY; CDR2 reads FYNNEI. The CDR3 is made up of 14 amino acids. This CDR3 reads CASRVVPGQETQYF. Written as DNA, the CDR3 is TGTGCCAGCAGGGTCGTACCAGGGCAAGAGACCCAGTACTTC. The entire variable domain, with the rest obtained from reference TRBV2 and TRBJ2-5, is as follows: EPEVTQTPSHQVTQMGQEVILRCVPISNHLYFYWYRQILGQKVEFLVSFYNNEISEKSEIFDDQFSVERPDGSNFTLKIRSTKLEDSAMYFCASRVVPGQETQYFGPGTRLLVL.

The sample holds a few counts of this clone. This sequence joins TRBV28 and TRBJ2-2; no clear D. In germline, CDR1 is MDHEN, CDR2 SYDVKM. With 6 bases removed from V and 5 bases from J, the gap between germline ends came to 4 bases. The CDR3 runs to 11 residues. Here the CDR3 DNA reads TGTGCCAGCAGGCGGACCGGGGAGCTGTTTTTT. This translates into CASRRTGELFF.

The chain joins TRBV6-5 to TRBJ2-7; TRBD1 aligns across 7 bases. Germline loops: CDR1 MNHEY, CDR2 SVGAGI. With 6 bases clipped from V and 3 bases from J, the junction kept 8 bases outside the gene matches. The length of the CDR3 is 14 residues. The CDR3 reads CASRAGGHGYEQYF. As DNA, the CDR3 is TGTGCCAGCAGGGCAGGGGGTCACGGCTACGAGCAGTACTTC.

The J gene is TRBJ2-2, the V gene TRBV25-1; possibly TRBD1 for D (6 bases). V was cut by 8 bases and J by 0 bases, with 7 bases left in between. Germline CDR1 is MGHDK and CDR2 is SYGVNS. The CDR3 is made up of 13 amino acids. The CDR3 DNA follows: TGTGCCAGCGGGACACCGAACACCGGGGAGCTGTTTTTT. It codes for CASGTPNTGELFF.

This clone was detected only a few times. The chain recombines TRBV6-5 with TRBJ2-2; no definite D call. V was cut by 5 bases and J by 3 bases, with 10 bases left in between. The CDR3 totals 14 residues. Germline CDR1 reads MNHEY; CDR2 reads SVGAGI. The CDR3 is CASSTAFDTGELFF. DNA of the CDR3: TGTGCCAGCAGTACAGCCTTTGACACCGGGGAGCTGTTTTTT.

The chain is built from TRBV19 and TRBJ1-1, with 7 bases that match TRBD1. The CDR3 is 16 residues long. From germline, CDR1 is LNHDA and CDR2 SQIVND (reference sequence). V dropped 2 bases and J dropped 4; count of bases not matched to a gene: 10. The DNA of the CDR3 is TGTGCCAGTAGTATAAAGGGGGCAGGAAGGAGCACTGAAGCTTTCTTT. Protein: CASSIKGAGRSTEAFF. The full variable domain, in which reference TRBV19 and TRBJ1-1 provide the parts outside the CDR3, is DGGITQSPKYLFRKEGQNVTLSCEQNLNHDAMYWYRQDPGQGLRLIYYSQIVNDFQKGDIAEGYSVSREKKESFPLTVTSAQKNPTAFYLCASSIKGAGRSTEAFFGQGTRLTVV.